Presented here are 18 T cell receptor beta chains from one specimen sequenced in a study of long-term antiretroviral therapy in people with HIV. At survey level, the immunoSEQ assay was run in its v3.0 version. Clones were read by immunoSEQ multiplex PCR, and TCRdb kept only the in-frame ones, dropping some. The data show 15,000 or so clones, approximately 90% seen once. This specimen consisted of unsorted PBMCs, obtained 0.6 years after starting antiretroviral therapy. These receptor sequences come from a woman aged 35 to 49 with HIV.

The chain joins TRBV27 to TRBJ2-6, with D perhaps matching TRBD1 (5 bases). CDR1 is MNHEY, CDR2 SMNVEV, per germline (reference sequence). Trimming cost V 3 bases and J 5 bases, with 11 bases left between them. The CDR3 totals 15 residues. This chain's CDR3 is CASSFTGLRANVLTF. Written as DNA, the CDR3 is TGTGCCAGCAGTTTCACAGGTCTTCGGGCCAACGTCCTGACTTTC. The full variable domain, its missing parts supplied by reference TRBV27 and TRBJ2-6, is EAQVTQNPRYLITVTGKKLTVTCSQNMNHEYMSWYRQDPGLGLRQIYYSMNVEVTDKGDVPEGYKVSRKEKRNFPLILESPSPNQTSLYFCASSFTGLRANVLTFGAGSRLTVL.

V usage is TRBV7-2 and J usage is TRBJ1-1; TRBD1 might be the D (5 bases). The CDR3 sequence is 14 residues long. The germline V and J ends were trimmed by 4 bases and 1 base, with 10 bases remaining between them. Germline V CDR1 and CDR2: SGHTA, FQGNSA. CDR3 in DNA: TGTGCCAGCAGCTCGGGACCCGCGAACACTGAAGCTTTCTTT. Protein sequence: CASSSGPANTEAFF.

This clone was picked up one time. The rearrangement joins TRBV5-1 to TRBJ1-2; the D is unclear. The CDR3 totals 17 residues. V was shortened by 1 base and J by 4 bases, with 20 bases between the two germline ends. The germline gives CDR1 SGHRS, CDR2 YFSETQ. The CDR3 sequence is CASSLNTPNPDLYGYTF. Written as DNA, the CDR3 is TGCGCCAGCAGCTTGAATACTCCTAATCCGGACCTCTATGGCTACACCTTC. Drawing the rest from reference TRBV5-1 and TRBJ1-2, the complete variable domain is KAGVTQTPRYLIKTRGQQVTLSCSPISGHRSVSWYQQTPGQGLQFLFEYFSETQRNKGNFPGRFSGRQFSNSRSEMNVSTLELGDSALYLCASSLNTPNPDLYGYTFGSGTRLTVV.

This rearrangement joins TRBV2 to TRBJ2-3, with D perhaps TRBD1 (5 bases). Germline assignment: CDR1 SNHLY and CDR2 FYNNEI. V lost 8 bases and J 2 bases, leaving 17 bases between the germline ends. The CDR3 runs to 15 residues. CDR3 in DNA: TGTGCCAGCCACCGACAGAATACACTCACAGATACGCAGTATTTT. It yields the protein CASHRQNTLTDTQYF.

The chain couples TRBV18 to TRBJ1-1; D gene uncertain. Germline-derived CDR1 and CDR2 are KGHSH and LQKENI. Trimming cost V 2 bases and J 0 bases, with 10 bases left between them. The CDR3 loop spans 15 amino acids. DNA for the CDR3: TGTGCCAGCTCACCATTGGCAGAAATGAACACTGAAGCTTTCTTT. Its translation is CASSPLAEMNTEAFF.

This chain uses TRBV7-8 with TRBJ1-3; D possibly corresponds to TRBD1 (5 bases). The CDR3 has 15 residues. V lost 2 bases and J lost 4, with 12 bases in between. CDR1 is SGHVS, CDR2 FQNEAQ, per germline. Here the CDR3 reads CASSLSPGHGNTIYF. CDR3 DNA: TGTGCCAGCAGCTTATCCCCTGGACACGGAAACACCATATATTTT.

Here the CDR3 DNA reads TGTGCCAGCAGCTATGCCCGACCGGGACAGAACCCTAGCACAGATACGCAGTATTTT. Encoded protein: CASSYARPGQNPSTDTQYF. The chain uses TRBV11-3 and TRBJ2-3; TRBD1 matches at 7 bases. V lost 4 bases and J lost 0; bases outside the gene matches: 16. The CDR3 runs to 19 residues. Looked up from germline, CDR1 is SGHNT and CDR2 is YENEEA.

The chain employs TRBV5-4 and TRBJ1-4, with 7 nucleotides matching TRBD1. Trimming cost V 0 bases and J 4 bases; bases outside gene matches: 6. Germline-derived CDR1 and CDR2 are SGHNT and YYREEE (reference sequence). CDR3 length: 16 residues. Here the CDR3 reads CASSLGQGRDNEKLFF. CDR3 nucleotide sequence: TGTGCCAGCAGCTTGGGACAGGGCCGGGATAATGAAAAACTGTTTTTT.

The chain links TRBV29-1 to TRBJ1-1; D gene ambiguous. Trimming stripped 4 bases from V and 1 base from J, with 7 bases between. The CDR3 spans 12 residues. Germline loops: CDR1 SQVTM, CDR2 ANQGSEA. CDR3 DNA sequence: TGCAGCGTTGCGGCAGGGAACACTGAAGCTTTCTTT. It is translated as CSVAAGNTEAFF.

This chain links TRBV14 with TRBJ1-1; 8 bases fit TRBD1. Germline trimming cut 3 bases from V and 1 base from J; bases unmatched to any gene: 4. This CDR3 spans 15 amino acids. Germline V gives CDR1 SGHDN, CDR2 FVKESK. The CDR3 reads CASSQGQATNTEAFF. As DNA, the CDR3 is TGTGCCAGCAGCCAGGGACAGGCCACGAACACTGAAGCTTTCTTT.

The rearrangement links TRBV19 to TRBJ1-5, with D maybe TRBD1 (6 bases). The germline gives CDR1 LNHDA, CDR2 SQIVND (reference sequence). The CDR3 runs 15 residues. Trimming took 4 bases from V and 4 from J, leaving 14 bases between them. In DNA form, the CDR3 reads TGTGCCAGTAGTAGAAGTGGGCAGGGGAATCAGCCCCAGCATTTT. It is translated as CASSRSGQGNQPQHF.

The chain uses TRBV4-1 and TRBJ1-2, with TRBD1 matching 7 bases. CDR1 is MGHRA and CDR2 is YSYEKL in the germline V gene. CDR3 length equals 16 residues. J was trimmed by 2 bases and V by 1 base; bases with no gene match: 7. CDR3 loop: CASSQAPGQSNYGYTF. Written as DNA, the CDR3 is TGCGCCAGCAGCCAAGCTCCGGGACAGTCAAACTATGGCTACACCTTC.

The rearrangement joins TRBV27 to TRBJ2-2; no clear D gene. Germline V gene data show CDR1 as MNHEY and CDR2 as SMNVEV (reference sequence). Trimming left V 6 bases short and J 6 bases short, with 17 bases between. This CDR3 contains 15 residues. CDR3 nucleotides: TGTGCCAGCAGCTCCGCCTGGGGTGACGCCGGGGAGCTGTTTTTT. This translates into CASSSAWGDAGELFF.

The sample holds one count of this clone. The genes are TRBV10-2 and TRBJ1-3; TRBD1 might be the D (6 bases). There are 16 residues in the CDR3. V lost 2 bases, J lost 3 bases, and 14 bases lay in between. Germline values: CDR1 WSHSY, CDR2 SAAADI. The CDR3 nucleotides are TGCGCCAGCAGTGAGAGGTACAGGGAGCGTGGAAACACCATATATTTT. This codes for CASSERYRERGNTIYF.

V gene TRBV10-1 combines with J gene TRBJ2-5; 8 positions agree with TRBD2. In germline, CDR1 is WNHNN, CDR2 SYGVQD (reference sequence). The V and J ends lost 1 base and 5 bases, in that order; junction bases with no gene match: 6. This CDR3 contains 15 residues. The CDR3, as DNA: TGCGCCAGCAGTGAGTTCCGGGGGGGCGCGGAGACCCAGTACTTC. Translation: CASSEFRGGAETQYF.

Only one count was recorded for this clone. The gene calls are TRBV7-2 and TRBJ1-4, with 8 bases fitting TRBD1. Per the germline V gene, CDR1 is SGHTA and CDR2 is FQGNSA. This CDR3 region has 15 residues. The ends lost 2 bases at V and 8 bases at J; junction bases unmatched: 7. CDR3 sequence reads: CASSLPQGALEKLFF. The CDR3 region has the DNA TGTGCCAGCAGCTTACCTCAGGGGGCGCTAGAAAAACTGTTTTTT.

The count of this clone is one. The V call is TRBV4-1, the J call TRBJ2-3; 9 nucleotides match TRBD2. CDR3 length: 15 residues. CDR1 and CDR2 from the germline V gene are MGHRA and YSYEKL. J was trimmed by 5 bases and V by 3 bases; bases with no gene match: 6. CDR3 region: CASSQGGTSQDTQYF. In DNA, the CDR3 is TGCGCCAGCAGCCAGGGGGGGACTAGCCAAGATACGCAGTATTTT.

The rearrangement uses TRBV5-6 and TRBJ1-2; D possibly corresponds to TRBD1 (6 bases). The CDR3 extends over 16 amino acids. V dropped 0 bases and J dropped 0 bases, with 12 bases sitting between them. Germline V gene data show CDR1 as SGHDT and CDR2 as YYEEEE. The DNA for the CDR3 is TGTGCCAGCAGCTTGGGCCAGGGGCTAGCTAACTATGGCTACACCTTC. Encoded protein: CASSLGQGLANYGYTF.